The source of this T cell receptor beta chain is a study of blood T cell repertoires in COVID-19 (TCRdb year 2020). About the study as a whole: Collaborator samples came from the United States, Italy and Spain and covered acute and convalescent phases of COVID-19. The material from the prospective study consisted of cDNA or gDNA derived from T cells, B-cell-depleted T cells, or PBMCs. Where available, HLA class I and class II types were taken from metadata supplied by the sample provider and were not determined by assay-based typing. Nearly every sample came with metadata listing a de-identified subject ID, COVID-19 status, age in years and sex. The samples were drawn from the first 160 participants of the ongoing ImmuneRACE study and from 1,254 subjects provided by 6 global collaborators. The repertoires were released in a freely available public database intended as a resource for research on the immune response to SARS-CoV-2. Deeply sampled blood TCRbeta repertoires from subjects exposed to, actively infected with, or recovered from COVID-19 were included in the dataset. What the authors observed across the whole study: The amount of clinical and demographic metadata varied by source and participant and was provided uncurated.

The immunoSEQ Assay, a bias-controlled multiplex PCR, was used to amplify TCRbeta CDR3 regions from genomic DNA. The source study handled its data this way. Within the assay, amplification of reference gene primers was used to estimate how many nucleated cells each sample contained. To quantify the absolute abundance of each unique TCRbeta CDR3 rearrangement, sequence reads were collapsed and filtered. Productive Simpson clonality was computed per sample as the square root of Simpson's diversity index over productive rearrangements. What TCRdb holds here is the immuneACCESS table cut down to in-frame rearrangements. Part of the clones is not present; checked against another copy, under half of the missing clones reflect an unresolved V gene, and the others are unexplained. That table is the source of V, J and clone size, and D and trimming were worked out from the DNA. Present in this sample are under 200,000 clones, about three quarters of which were seen just once. The ten largest clones represent 2.5% to 3% of the sample.

The collaborating institutions used their own protocols to collect whole blood in K2EDTA tubes. For TCRbeta analysis, collaborators shipped samples as frozen whole blood, isolated PBMCs, or DNA extracted from either of those sample types. Per the germline V gene, SGHTA is the CDR1 and FQGNSA is the CDR2. Taken from cysteine to phenylalanine, the CDR3 has 15 residues. The CDR3 DNA has 45 bases and is translated from base 1. For this chain, trimming is 5 bases at the V end and 4 bases at the J end, and the number of junction bases without a gene match is 9. Remarks on this clone: Its antigen is currently not known. Per-base qualities were not stored, and no clone one base away is much larger.

Rearrangement joined TRBV7-2 to TRBJ1-2; a stretch of 8 junction bases matches TRBD1. This receptor was taken from a man aged 70 or older with acute or convalescent COVID-19. The material sequenced was peripheral blood. The CDR3 amino acid sequence is: CASSARQGHLYGYTF. The DNA is as follows: TGTGCCAGCAGCGCAAGACAGGGGCACCTCTATGGCTACACCTTC.